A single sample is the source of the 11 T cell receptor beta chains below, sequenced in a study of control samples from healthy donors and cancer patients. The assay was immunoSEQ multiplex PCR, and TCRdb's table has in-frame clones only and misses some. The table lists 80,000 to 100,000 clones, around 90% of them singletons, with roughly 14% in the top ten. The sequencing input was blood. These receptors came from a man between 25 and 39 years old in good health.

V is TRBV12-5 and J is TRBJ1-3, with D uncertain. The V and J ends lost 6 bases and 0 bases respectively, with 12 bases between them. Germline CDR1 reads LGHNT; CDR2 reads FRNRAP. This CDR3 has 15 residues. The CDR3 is CASGASGLSGNTIYF. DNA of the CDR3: TGTGCTAGTGGGGCCTCGGGCCTCTCTGGAAACACCATATATTTT.

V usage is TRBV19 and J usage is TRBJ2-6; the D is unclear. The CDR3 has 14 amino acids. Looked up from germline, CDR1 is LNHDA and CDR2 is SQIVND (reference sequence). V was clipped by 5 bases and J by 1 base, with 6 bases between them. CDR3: CASSAASGANVLTF. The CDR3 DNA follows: TGTGCCAGTAGTGCCGCATCTGGGGCCAACGTCCTGACTTTC.

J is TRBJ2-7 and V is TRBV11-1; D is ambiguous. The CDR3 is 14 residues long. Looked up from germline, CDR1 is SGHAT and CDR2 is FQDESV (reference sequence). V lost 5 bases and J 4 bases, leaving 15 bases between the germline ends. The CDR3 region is CASSPGVFVYEQYF. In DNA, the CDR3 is TGTGCCAGCAGCCCAGGAGTGTTTGTTTACGAGCAGTACTTC.

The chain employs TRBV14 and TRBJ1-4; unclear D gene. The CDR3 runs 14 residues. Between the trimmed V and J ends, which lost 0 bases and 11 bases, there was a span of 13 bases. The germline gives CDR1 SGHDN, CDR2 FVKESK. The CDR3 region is CASSQDRGGWKLFF. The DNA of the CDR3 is TGTGCCAGCAGCCAAGATCGGGGAGGATGGAAACTGTTTTTT.

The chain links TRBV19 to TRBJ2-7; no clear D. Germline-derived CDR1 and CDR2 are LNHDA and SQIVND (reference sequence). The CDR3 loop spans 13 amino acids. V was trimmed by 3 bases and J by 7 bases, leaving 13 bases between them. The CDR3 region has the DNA TGTGCCAGTAGTATTCAAGGGCTTGGGGAGCAGTACTTC. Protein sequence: CASSIQGLGEQYF. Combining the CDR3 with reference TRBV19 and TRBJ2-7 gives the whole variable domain DGGITQSPKYLFRKEGQNVTLSCEQNLNHDAMYWYRQDPGQGLRLIYYSQIVNDFQKGDIAEGYSVSREKKESFPLTVTSAQKNPTAFYLCASSIQGLGEQYFGPGTRLTVT.

The CDR3 sequence is CAISPGGGYEQYF. The CDR3 DNA reads as TGTGCCATCAGCCCGGGGGGGGGTTACGAGCAGTACTTC. V and J are TRBV10-3 and TRBJ2-7; 8 bases line up with TRBD2. The CDR3 extends over 13 amino acids. The junction had 5 bases not matched to a gene; V was cut back by 6 bases and J by 4 bases. Germline CDR1 is ENHRY and CDR2 is SYGVKD.

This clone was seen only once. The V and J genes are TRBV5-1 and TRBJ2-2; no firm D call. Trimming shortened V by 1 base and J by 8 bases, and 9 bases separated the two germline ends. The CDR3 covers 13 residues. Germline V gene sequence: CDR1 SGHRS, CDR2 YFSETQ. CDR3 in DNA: TGCGCCAGCAGCTTGCATGATATTGGGGAGCTGTTTTTT. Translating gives CASSLHDIGELFF.

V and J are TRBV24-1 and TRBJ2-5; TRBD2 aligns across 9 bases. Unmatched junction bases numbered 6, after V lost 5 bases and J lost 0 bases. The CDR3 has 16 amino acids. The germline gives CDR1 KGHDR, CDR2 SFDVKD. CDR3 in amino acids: CATSVKTSGYQETQYF. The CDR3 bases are TGTGCCACCAGTGTAAAGACTAGCGGTTACCAAGAGACCCAGTACTTC.

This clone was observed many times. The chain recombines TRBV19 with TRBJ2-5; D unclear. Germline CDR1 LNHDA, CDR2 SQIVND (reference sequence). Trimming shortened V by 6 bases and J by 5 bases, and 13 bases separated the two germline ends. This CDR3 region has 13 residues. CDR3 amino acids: CASSQSRVETQYF. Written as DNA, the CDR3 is TGTGCCAGTAGCCAATCTAGGGTGGAGACCCAGTACTTC.

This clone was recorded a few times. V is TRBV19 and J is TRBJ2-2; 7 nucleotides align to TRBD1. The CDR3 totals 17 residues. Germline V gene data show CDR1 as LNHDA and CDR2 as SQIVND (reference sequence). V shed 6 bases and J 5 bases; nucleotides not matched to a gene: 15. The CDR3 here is CASSFGTVPEGTGELFF. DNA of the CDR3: TGTGCCAGTAGCTTCGGGACAGTCCCAGAGGGGACCGGGGAGCTGTTTTTT. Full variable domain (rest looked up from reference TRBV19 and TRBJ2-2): DGGITQSPKYLFRKEGQNVTLSCEQNLNHDAMYWYRQDPGQGLRLIYYSQIVNDFQKGDIAEGYSVSREKKESFPLTVTSAQKNPTAFYLCASSFGTVPEGTGELFFGEGSRLTVL.

The CDR3 coding sequence is TGTGCCAGCAGCTCTCAGTCGACCGGGGGTGAAGCTTTCTTT. It translates to CASSSQSTGGEAFF. This rearrangement joins TRBV7-2 to TRBJ1-1, with D possibly TRBD1 on 5 matching bases. The CDR3 consists of 14 residues. CDR1 SGHTA and CDR2 FQGNSA come from the germline V gene. V lost 4 bases, J lost 7 bases, and 16 bases lay in between.